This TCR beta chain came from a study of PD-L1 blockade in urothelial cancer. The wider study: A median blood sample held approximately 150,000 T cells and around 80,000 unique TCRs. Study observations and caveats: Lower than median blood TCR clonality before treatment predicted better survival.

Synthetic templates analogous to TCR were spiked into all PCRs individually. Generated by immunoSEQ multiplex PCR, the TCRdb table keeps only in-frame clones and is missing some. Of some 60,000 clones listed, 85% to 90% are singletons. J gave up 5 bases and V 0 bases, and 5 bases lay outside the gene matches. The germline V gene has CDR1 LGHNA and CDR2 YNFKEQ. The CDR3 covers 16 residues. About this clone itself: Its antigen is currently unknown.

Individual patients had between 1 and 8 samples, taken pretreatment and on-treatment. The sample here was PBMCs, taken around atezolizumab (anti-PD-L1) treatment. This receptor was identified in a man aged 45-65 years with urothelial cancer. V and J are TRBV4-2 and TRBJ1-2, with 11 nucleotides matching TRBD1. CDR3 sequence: CASSQDPGTGGYGYTF. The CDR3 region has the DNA TGTGCCAGCAGCCAAGACCCTGGGACAGGGGGTTATGGCTACACCTTC.